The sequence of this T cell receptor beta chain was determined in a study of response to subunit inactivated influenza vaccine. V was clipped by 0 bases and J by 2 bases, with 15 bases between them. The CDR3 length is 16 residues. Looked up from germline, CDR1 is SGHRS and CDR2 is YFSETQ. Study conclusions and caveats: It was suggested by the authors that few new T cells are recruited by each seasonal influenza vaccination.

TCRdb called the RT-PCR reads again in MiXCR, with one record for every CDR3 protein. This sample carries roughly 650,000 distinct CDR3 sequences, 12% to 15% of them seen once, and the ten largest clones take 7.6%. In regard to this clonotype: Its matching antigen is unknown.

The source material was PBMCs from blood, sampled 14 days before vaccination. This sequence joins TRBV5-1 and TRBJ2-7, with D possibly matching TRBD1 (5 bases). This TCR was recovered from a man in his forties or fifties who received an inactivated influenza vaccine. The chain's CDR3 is CASSLAPSRDPYEQYF. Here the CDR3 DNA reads TGCGCCAGCAGCTTGGCCCCCTCCAGGGATCCCTACGAGCAGTACTTC.